This T cell receptor (beta chain) was obtained from a study of blood T cell repertoires in COVID-19. On the study more broadly: Acute and convalescent COVID-19 samples came from the United States, Italy and Spain. T cells, B-cell-depleted T cells, or PBMCs supplied cDNA or gDNA.

Germline V gene sequence: CDR1 MGHRA, CDR2 YSYEKL. V gave up 1 base and J gave up 0 bases, with 15 bases separating them. The CDR3 is 17 amino acids. The method was immunoSEQ multiplex PCR; TCRdb's version includes in-frame clones alone and lacks a portion of them. The sample shows fewer than 85,000 clones, about 87% of them seen only once. The rearrangement links TRBV4-1 to TRBJ1-1; perhaps TRBD1 as D (5 bases). Sample: peripheral blood. This TCR was recovered from a man aged 50 to 59 with active COVID-19. The CDR3: CASSQGSWGAVNTEAFF. CDR3 nucleotide sequence: TGCGCCAGCAGCCAAGGAAGCTGGGGCGCGGTGAACACTGAAGCTTTCTTT.